The sequence of this TCR beta chain was determined in a study of beta chain features in type 1 diabetes. About the study: What patients shared with healthy donors was a similar profile of age, gender and cell yields. Examination of sorted cells across all samples involved more than 85,000,000 cells.

Overall study findings and caveats: The naive, central memory and Treg TCRB repertoires showed an apparent similarity that was greater among patients than among healthy donors.

Sequencing targeted expressed TCRB transcripts, as all isolated RNA had been reverse transcribed. Here immunoSEQ multiplex PCR was the method, and the copy in TCRdb shows in-frame clones only, minus some. This table has 300,000 to 400,000 clones, around 12% appearing once. Details on this clone: Its target is not known.

The V gene's germline CDR1 is GTSNPN and CDR2 SVGIG (reference sequence). The CDR3 has 12 amino acids. Input material: naive CD4+ T cells from blood. This TCR derives from a man aged 18 to 29 in good health. This chain uses TRBV30 with TRBJ1-4; 7 bases agree with TRBD1. Here the CDR3 reads CAHRGTNEKLFF. CDR3 nucleotide sequence: TGTGCGCACAGGGGCACTAATGAAAAACTGTTTTTT.